The sample holds a few counts of the clone carrying this T cell receptor (beta chain). No antigen is known for it. The CDR3 regions of TCR beta were amplified from RNA transcripts. The TCR CDR3 first-round RT-PCR relied on the HTBI primer set. TCRdb reprocessed the multiplex PCR reads with MiXCR, giving one entry per CDR3 protein. The table includes hundreds of thousands of distinct CDR3 sequences, approximately 44% detected once. The sample is drawn from a study of T cells in Graves' hyperthyroidism and ophthalmopathy. V shed 1 base and J 7 bases; nucleotides not matched to a gene: 10. The CDR3 spans 16 residues. Germline CDR1 and CDR2: SGHTA and FQGNSA. It was uncontrolled infection, other autoimmune disease, pregnancy or lactation that excluded patients. Study outcomes and limitations: Most thyroid clonotypes with frequency above 0.001 were detected in blood.

Sequencing was done on a sample of peripheral blood or thyroid tissue (not recorded which). The receptor's source is a woman aged 18-29 years with Graves' hyperthyroidism. The gene calls are TRBV7-2 and TRBJ1-1, with 9 bases identical to TRBD1. CDR3 in amino acids: CASSLEEYRGPREAFF. The CDR3 nucleotides read TGTGCCAGCAGCTTAGAAGAGTACAGGGGGCCGCGTGAAGCTTTCTTT.